This TCR beta chain was sequenced for a study of type 1 regulatory T cells (dated by TCRdb to the early 2020s). Looking at the study overall: An in vitro protocol by which a Tr1-enriched, alloantigen-specific CD4 T cell product named T-allo10 was generated was characterized in the study. Patients with hematological malignancies who were receiving allogeneic hematopoietic stem cell transplantation were the group in which T-allo10 was being clinically evaluated.

The run used an Illumina MiSeq. TCRdb cleaned the public reads at Q25 with fastp, built clones with MiXCR and kept in-frame beta chains. One record per CDR3 amino acid sequence lists the most common genes and DNA. The sample yields about 68,000 distinct CDR3 sequences; about three fifths were counted once. 7.6% of the sample belongs to the ten largest clones. From cysteine to phenylalanine, the CDR3 is 14 amino acids long. Left in the record is the CDR3 DNA by itself, 42 bases read in frame from the first base. CDR1 and CDR2 are drawn from the germline V gene (reference sequence): MNHEY, SMNVEV. Cut back by 3 bases and 0 bases, the V and J ends lie 8 bases apart. For this clonotype: The target of this receptor is not known. No much larger clonotype is one base removed from it; base qualities were not supplied.

Specificity for host alloantigens, anergy, and the capacity for alloantigen-specific suppression were described as properties of donor-derived T-allo10 cells. The source material was cultured T cells, either the whole culture or a sorted T cell fraction (not recorded which). The cell subset or site tag for this specimen amounts to: Tr1-enriched cell product generated in vitro against host alloantigens. Recombination linked TRBV27 to TRBJ1-1, with the D gene uncertain. The origin of this receptor is a human donor in good health. The bases are TGTGCCAGCAGTTTTGTGGGTCTGAACACTGAAGCTTTCTTT. The resulting protein is CASSFVGLNTEAFF.